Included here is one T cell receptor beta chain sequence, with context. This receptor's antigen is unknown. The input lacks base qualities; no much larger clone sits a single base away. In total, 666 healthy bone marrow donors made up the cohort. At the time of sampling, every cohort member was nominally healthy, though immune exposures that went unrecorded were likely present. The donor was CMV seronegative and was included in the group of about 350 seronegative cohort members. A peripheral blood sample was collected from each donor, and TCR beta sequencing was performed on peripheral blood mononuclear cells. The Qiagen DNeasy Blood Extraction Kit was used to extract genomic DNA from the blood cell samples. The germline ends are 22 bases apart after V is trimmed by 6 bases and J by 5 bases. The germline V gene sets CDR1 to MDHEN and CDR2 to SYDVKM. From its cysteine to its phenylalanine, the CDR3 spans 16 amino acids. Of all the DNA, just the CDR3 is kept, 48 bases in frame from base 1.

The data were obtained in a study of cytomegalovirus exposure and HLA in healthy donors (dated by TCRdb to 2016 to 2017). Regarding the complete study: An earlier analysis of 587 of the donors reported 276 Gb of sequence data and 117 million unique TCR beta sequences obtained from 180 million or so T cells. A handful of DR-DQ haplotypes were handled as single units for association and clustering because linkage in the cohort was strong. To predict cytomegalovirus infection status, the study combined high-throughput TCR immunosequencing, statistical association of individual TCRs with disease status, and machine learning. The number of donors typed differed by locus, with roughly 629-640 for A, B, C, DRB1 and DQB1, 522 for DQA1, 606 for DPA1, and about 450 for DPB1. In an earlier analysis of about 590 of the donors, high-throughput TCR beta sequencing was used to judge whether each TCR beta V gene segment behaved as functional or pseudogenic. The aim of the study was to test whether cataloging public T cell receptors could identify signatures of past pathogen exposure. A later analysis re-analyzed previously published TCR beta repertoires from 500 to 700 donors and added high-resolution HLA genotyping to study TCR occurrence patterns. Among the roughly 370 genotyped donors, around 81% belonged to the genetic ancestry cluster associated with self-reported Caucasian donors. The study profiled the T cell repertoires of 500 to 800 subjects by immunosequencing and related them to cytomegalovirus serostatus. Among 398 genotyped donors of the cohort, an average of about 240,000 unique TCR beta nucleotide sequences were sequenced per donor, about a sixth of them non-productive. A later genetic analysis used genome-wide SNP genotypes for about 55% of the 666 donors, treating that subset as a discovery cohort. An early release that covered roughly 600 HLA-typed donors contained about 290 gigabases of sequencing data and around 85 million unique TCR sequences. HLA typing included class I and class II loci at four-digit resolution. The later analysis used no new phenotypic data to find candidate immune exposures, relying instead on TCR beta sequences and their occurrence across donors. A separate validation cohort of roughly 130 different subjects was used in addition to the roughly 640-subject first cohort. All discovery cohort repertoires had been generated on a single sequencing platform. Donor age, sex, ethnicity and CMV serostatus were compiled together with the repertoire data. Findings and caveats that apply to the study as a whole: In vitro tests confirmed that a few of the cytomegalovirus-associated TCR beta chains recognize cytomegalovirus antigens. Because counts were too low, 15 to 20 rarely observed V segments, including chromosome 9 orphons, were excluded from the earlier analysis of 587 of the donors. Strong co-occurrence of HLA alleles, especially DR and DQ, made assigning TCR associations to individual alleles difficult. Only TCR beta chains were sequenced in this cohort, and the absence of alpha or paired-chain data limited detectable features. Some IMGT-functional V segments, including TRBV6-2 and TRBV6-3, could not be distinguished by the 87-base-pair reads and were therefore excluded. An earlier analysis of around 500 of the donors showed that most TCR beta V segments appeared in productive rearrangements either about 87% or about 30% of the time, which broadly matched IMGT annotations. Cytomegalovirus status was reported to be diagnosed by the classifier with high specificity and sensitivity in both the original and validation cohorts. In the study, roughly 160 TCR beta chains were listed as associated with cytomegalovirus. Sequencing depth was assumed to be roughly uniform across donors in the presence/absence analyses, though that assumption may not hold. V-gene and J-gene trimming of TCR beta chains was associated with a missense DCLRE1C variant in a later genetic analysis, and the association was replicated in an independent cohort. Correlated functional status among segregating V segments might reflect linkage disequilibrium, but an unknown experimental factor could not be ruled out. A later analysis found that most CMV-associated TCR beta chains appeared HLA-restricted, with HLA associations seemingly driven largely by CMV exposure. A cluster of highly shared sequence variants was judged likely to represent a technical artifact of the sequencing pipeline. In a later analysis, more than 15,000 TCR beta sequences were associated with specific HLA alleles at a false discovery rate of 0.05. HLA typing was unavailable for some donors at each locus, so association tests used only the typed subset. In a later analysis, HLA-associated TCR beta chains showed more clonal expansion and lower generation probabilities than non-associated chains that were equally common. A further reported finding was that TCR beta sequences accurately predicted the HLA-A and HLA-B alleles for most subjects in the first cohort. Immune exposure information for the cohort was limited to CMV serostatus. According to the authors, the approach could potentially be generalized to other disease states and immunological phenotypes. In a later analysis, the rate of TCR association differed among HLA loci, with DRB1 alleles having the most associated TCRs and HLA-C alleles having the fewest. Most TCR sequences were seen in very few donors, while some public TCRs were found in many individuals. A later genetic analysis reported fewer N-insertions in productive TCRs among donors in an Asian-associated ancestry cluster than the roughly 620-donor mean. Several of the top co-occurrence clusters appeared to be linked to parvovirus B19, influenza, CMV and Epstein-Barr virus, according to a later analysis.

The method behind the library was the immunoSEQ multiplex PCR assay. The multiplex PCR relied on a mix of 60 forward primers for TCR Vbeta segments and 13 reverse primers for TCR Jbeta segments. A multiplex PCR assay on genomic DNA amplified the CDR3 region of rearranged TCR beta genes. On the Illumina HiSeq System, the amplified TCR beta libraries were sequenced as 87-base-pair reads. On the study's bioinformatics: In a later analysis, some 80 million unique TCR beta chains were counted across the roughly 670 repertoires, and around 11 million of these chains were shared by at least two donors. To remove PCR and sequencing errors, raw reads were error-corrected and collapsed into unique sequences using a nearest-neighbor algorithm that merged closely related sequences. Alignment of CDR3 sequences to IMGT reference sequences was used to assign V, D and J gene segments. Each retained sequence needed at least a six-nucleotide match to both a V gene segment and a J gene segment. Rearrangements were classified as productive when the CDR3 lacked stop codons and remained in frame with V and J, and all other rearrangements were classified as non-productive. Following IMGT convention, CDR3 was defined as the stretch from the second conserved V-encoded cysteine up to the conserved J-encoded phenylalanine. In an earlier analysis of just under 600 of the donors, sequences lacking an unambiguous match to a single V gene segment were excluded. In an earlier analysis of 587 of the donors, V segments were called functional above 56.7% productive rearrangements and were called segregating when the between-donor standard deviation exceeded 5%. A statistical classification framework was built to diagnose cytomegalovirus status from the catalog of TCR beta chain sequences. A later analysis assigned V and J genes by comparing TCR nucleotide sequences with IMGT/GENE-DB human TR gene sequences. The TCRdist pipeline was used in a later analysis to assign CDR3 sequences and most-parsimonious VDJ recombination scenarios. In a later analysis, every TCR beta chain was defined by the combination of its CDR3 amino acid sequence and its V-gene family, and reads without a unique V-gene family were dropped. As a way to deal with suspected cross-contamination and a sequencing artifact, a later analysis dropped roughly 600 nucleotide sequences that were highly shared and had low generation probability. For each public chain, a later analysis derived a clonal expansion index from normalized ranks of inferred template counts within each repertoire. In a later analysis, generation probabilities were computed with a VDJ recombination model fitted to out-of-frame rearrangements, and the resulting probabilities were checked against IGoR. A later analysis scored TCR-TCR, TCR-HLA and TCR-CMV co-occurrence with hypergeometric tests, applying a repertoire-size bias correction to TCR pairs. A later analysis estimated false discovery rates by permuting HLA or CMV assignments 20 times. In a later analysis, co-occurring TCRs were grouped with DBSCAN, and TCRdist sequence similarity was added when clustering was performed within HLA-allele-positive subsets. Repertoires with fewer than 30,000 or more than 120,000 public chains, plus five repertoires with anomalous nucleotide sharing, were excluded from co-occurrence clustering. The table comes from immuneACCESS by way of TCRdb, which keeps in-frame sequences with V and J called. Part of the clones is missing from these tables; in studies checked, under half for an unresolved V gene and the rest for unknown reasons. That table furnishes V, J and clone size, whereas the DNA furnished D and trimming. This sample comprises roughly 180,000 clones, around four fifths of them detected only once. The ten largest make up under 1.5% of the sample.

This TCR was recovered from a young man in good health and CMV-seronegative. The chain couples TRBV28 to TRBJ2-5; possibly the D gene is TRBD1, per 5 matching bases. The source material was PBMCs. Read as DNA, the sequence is TGTGCCAGCAGCTTCATTCCGGGCAGGGCAGGCGAGACCCAGTACTTC. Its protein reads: CASSFIPGRAGETQYF.